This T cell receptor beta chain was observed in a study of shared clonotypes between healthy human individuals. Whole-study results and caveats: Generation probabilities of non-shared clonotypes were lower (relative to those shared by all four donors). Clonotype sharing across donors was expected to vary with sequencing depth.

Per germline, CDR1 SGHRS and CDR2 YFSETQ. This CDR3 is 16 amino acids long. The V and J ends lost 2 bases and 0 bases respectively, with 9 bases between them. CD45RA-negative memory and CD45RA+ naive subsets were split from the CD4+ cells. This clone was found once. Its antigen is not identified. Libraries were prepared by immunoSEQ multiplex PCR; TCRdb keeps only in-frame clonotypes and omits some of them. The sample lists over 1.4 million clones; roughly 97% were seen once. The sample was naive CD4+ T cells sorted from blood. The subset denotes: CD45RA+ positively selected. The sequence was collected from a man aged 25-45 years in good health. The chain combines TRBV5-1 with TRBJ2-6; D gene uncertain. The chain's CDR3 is CASSFQLPSGANVLTF. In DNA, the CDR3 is TGCGCCAGCAGCTTTCAGTTACCCTCTGGGGCCAACGTCCTGACTTTC.